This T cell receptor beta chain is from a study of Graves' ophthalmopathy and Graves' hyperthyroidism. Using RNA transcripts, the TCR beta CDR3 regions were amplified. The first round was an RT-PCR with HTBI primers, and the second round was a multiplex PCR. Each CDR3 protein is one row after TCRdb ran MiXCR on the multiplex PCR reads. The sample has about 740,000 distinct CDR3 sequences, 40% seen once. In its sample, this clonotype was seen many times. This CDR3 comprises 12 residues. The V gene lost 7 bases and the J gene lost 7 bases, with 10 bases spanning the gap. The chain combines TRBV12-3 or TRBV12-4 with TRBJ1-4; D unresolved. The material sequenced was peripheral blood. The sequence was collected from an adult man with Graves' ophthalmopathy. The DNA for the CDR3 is TGTGCCAGCACCGCCAAATTTGAAAAACTGTTTTTT. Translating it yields CASTAKFEKLFF.